This passage covers 21 T cell receptor beta chains from one sample sequenced in a study of shared clonotypes between healthy human individuals. Generated by immunoSEQ multiplex PCR, the TCRdb table keeps only in-frame clones and is missing some. The table records some 690,000 clones, about 90% of them present only once. Source material: memory CD8+ T cells from PBMCs. Subset meaning: CD45RO+ cells pooled with CCR7-negative TemRA cells. The receptors originated from a man aged 18 to 29 in good health. Some clones in this sample may be carry-over from other donors' samples.

CDR3 sequence: CASSLWGFDGELFF. The CDR3 nucleotides read TGTGCCAGCAGCTTGTGGGGCTTCGACGGGGAGCTGTTTTTT. This sequence joins TRBV5-4 and TRBJ2-2; maybe TRBD1 (5 bases). CDR1 and CDR2 (germline): SGHNT, YYREEE (reference sequence). The V end lost 1 base, the J end lost 7 bases, and 11 bases lay between the germline ends. The CDR3 is made up of 14 amino acids. Supplemented by reference TRBV5-4 and TRBJ2-2, the full variable domain reads ETGVTQSPTHLIKTRGQQVTLRCSSQSGHNTVSWYQQALGQGPQFIFQYYREEENGRGNFPPRFSGLQFPNYSSELNVNALELDDSALYLCASSLWGFDGELFFGEGSRLTVL.

V usage is TRBV4-1 and J usage is TRBJ2-7; D not certain. Germline V gene data show CDR1 as MGHRA and CDR2 as YSYEKL. Trimming cost V 1 base and J 2 bases, with 15 bases left between them. The CDR3 length is 16 residues. The CDR3 protein is CASSQGLQRVPYEQYF. CDR3 DNA sequence: TGCGCCAGCAGCCAAGGACTTCAGCGCGTACCCTACGAGCAGTACTTC.

The gene calls are TRBV4-1 and TRBJ2-7; 10 nucleotides line up with TRBD2. From germline, CDR1 is MGHRA and CDR2 YSYEKL. This CDR3 is 16 amino acids long. V trimming: 2 bases; J trimming: 4 bases; junction bases outside the gene matches: 8. CDR3 residues: CASSQSTSGIGYEQYF. Written as DNA, the CDR3 is TGCGCCAGCAGCCAATCCACTAGCGGGATCGGTTACGAGCAGTACTTC.

The V and J genes are TRBV19 and TRBJ1-2; no definite D call. CDR1 is LNHDA and CDR2 is SQIVND in the germline V gene (reference sequence). Trimming removed 1 base from V and 8 bases from J, with 5 bases in between. This CDR3 is 11 amino acids long. The CDR3: CASSIGRGYTF. The CDR3 DNA sequence: TGTGCCAGTAGTATAGGTAGAGGCTACACCTTC.

The chain combines TRBV5-1 with TRBJ2-2; TRBD1 matches at 7 bases. Germline V lookup: CDR1 SGHRS, CDR2 YFSETQ. This CDR3 is built from 15 residues. The V gene end was trimmed by 4 bases and the J gene end by 6 bases; junction bases not matched to a gene: 9. Written as DNA, the CDR3 is TGCGCCAGCAGCCCGGATCCGGGACAGTCCGGGGAGCTGTTTTTT. Protein: CASSPDPGQSGELFF.

The rearrangement joins TRBV4-1 to TRBJ1-1; 8 positions match TRBD1. The V gene's germline CDR1 is MGHRA and CDR2 YSYEKL. There are 16 residues in the CDR3. V shed 1 base and J 4 bases; nucleotides not matched to a gene: 8. The CDR3, as DNA: TGCGCCAGCAGCCAAGGAAAAGACAGGGGCGGCACTGAAGCTTTCTTT. As protein: CASSQGKDRGGTEAFF.

This chain uses TRBV7-2 with TRBJ1-3; possible D gene TRBD1, 6 bases. Germline V gene data show CDR1 as SGHTA and CDR2 as FQGNSA. Trimming stripped 5 bases from V and 0 bases from J, with 11 bases between. CDR3 length: 15 residues. The CDR3 spells CASSDRDISGNTIYF. The CDR3 bases are TGTGCCAGCAGCGACCGGGACATCTCTGGAAACACCATATATTTT. The complete variable domain, with remaining parts taken from reference TRBV7-2 and TRBJ1-3, reads GAGVSQSPSNKVTEKGKDVELRCDPISGHTALYWYRQSLGQGLEFLIYFQGNSAPDKSGLPSDRFSAERTGGSVSTLTIQRTQQEDSAVYLCASSDRDISGNTIYFGEGSWLTVV.

This chain connects TRBV28 to TRBJ2-7; D gene ambiguous. The germline V gene has CDR1 MDHEN and CDR2 SYDVKM. The germline V and J ends were trimmed by 6 bases and 8 bases, with 29 bases remaining between them. The CDR3 is made up of 17 amino acids. In nucleotides, the CDR3 is TGTGCCAGCAGGCCTCGAACAGCTCACCAGCGCTACTTGAAGCAGTACTTC. Its translation is CASRPRTAHQRYLKQYF.

The chain recombines TRBV28 with TRBJ2-7; 9 bases map to TRBD1. Trimming at V came to 6 bases and at J to 5 bases, leaving 2 bases not matched to a gene. This CDR3 is built from 12 residues. Germline V gene data show CDR1 as MDHEN and CDR2 as SYDVKM. The CDR3 coding sequence is TGTGCCAGCAGCACAGGGGGCGACGAGCAGTACTTC. This encodes CASSTGGDEQYF.

This CDR3 is CASSAQWGTPDTQYF. The CDR3, as DNA: TGTGCCAGCAGCGCCCAATGGGGAACCCCAGATACGCAGTATTTT. The chain has TRBV7-9 and TRBJ2-3; D is uncertain. Trimming left V 5 bases short and J 4 bases short, with 16 bases between. This CDR3 spans 15 amino acids. In germline, CDR1 is SEHNR, CDR2 FQNEAQ (reference sequence).

This chain links TRBV2 with TRBJ2-4; D is ambiguous. There are 15 residues in the CDR3. The germline gives CDR1 SNHLY, CDR2 FYNNEI. V was pared by 3 bases and J by 0 bases, with 9 bases between. The CDR3 reads CASSDAPLAKNIQYF. CDR3 nucleotides: TGTGCCAGCAGTGACGCCCCGCTAGCCAAAAACATTCAGTACTTC.

This clone was counted a single time. In DNA, the CDR3 is TGTGCCAGCAGCTTAGCCCGGTGGGGTTGGCGGGGTAATGAGCAGTTCTTC. Encoded protein: CASSLARWGWRGNEQFF. This chain uses TRBV7-6 with TRBJ2-1; perhaps TRBD2 as D (6 bases). CDR1 SGHVS and CDR2 FNYEAQ come from the germline V gene. The length of the CDR3 is 17 residues. V lost 0 bases, J lost 7 bases, and 19 bases lay in between.

This chain links TRBV4-1 with TRBJ2-2, with D tentatively TRBD1 or TRBD2 (6 bases each). The CDR3 runs to 14 residues. The germline V gene encodes CDR1 MGHRA and CDR2 YSYEKL. The V end lost 6 bases, the J end lost 6 bases, and 14 bases lay between the germline ends. The CDR3 DNA follows: TGCGCCAGCAGTCGGGACTCAGGGGCCGGGGAGCTGTTTTTT. Residues: CASSRDSGAGELFF.

The gene calls are TRBV7-9 and TRBJ2-3, with D uncertain. The CDR3 spans 12 residues. V lost 7 bases and J lost 6, with 11 bases in between. Germline CDR1 is SEHNR and CDR2 is FQNEAQ (reference sequence). The CDR3 sequence: CASTQLVDTQYF. The CDR3 DNA reads as TGTGCCAGCACTCAATTGGTTGATACGCAGTATTTT.

V and J are TRBV6-1 and TRBJ2-7; 13 nucleotides align to TRBD2. Germline assignment: CDR1 MNHNS and CDR2 SASEGT. J was trimmed by 6 bases and V by 8 bases; bases with no gene match: 7. The CDR3 spans 14 residues. The CDR3 loop is CASGGLAGDFEQYF. The CDR3 DNA sequence: TGTGCCAGCGGCGGACTAGCGGGAGACTTCGAGCAGTACTTC.

The rearrangement joins TRBV9 to TRBJ1-1; TRBD1 is a possible D gene (5 bases). CDR3 length: 14 amino acids. The germline V and J ends were trimmed by 7 bases and 4 bases, with 17 bases remaining between them. CDR1 and CDR2 (germline): SGDLS, YYNGEE. The CDR3 nucleotides read TGTGCCAGCCGCCCGATGGGGCGCGGCACTGAAGCTTTCTTT. Amino acid sequence: CASRPMGRGTEAFF.

The rearrangement joins TRBV7-9 to TRBJ2-3, with a tentative D call TRBD2 (6 bases). The length of the CDR3 is 14 residues. V was trimmed by 2 bases and J by 5 bases, leaving 11 bases between them. The germline CDR1 and CDR2 sequences are SEHNR and FQNEAQ (reference sequence). CDR3 sequence reads: CASSLKDGRDTQYF. The DNA of the CDR3 is TGTGCCAGCAGCTTAAAGGACGGGAGAGATACGCAGTATTTT.

The chain uses TRBV2 and TRBJ2-4, with unresolved D. The CDR3 is 15 residues long. The germline V and J ends were trimmed by 1 base and 3 bases, with 10 bases remaining between them. The V gene's germline CDR1 is SNHLY and CDR2 FYNNEI. The CDR3 nucleotides read TGTGCCAGCAGTGAAGGGTCCTGGGGCAAAAACATTCAGTACTTC. Translating gives CASSEGSWGKNIQYF.

The chain recombines TRBV4-1 with TRBJ2-2; D possibly corresponds to TRBD2 (5 bases). Between the trimmed V and J ends, which lost 1 base and 4 bases, there was a span of 13 bases. Germline CDR1 and CDR2: MGHRA and YSYEKL. The CDR3 is 16 amino acids. For the CDR3, the DNA is TGCGCCAGCAGCCAAGTCAAGGGTCGGGGCACCGGGGAGCTGTTTTTT. This encodes CASSQVKGRGTGELFF.

As to this clone: Within the sample, other DNA sequences also encode this same CDR3. DNA of the CDR3: TGCGCCAGCAGCCAATACAGGGGCTACGAGCAGTACTTC. Translated: CASSQYRGYEQYF. This chain uses TRBV4-1 with TRBJ2-7, with 7 bases identical to TRBD1. The ends lost 2 bases at V and 3 bases at J; junction bases unmatched: 1. CDR3 size: 13 residues. CDR1 is MGHRA and CDR2 is YSYEKL in the germline V gene.

On this clone itself: An end of the junction does not agree with germline; a read error may underlie this. The chain employs TRBV13 and TRBJ2-5; weak D call: TRBD1 (6 bases). Germline V gene sequence: CDR1 PRHDT, CDR2 FYEKMQ (reference sequence). The CDR3 runs 14 residues. CDR3 sequence: CASSVGGVAETQYF. DNA for the CDR3: TGTGCCAGCAGCGTAGGGGGAGTCGCAGAGACCCAGTACTTC.